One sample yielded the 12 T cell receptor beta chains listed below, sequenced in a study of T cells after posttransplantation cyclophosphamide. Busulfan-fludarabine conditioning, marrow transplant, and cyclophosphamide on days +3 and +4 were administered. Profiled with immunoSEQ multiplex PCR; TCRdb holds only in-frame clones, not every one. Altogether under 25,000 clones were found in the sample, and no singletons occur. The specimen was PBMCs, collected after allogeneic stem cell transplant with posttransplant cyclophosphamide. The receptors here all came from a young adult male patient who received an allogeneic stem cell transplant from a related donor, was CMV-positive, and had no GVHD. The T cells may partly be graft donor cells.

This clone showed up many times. The CDR3 DNA reads TGTGCCAGCAGCTTAGCTTCGGGAGTTTCCTACGAGCAGTACTTC. Its protein product is CASSLASGVSYEQYF. This rearrangement joins TRBV7-6 to TRBJ2-7, with D possibly TRBD2 on 6 matching bases. The CDR3 spans 15 residues. Trimming left V 0 bases short and J 1 base short, with 10 bases between. The V gene's germline CDR1 is SGHVS and CDR2 FNYEAQ.

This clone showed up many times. CDR3 DNA: TGTGCCAGCAGCCCCCGGCAGGGGGCAGGGGAGCAGTACTTC. This encodes CASSPRQGAGEQYF. The rearrangement links TRBV7-6 to TRBJ2-7; 8 bases are a match to TRBD1. CDR1 SGHVS and CDR2 FNYEAQ come from the germline V gene. The CDR3 is 14 amino acids. Trimming took 5 bases from V and 7 from J; bases not matched to a gene: 10.

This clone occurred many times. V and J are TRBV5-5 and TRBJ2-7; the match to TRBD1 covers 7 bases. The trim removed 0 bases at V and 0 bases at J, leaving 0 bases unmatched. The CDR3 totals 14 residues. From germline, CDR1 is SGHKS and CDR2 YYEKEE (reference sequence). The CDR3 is CASSLGQGSYEQYF. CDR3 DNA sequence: TGTGCCAGCAGCTTGGGACAGGGCTCCTACGAGCAGTACTTC.

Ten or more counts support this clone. CDR3 sequence reads: CASSLGWGGRSSYNSPLHF. As DNA, the CDR3 is TGTGCCAGCAGTTTGGGATGGGGGGGCCGGAGCTCCTATAATTCACCCCTCCACTTT. V and J are TRBV28 and TRBJ1-6; possibly TRBD1 for D (6 bases). The CDR3 extends over 19 amino acids. Trimming cost V 3 bases and J 0 bases, with 18 bases left between them. Germline V gene data show CDR1 as MDHEN and CDR2 as SYDVKM.

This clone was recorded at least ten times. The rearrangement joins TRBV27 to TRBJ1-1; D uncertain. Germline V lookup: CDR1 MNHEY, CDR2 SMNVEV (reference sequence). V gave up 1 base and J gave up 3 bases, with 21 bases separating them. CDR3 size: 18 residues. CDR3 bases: TGTGCCAGCAGTTTATTTCCCCCCTCAGAGGGATTTTACACTGAAGCTTTCTTT. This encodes CASSLFPPSEGFYTEAFF.

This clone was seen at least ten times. CDR3 bases: TGTGCCAGTAGTATTACTGGGACAGGGACCTACGAGCAGTACTTC. Its translation: CASSITGTGTYEQYF. This chain connects TRBV19 to TRBJ2-7; 9 nucleotides match TRBD1. Germline V lookup: CDR1 LNHDA, CDR2 SQIVND (reference sequence). V shed 3 bases, J shed 2 bases, and the junction held 5 bases outside the gene matches. This CDR3 contains 15 residues.

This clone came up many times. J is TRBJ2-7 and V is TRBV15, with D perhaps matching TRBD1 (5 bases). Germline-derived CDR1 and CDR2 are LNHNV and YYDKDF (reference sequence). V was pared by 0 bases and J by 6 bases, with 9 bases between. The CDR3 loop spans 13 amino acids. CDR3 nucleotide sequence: TGTGCCACCAGCAGAGATCAAGGGGCCGAGCAGTACTTC. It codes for CATSRDQGAEQYF. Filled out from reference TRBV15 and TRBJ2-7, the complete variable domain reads DAMVIQNPRYQVTQFGKPVTLSCSQTLNHNVMYWYQQKSSQAPKLLFHYYDKDFNNEADTPDNFQSRRPNTSFCFLDIRSPGLGDTAMYLCATSRDQGAEQYFGPGTRLTVT.

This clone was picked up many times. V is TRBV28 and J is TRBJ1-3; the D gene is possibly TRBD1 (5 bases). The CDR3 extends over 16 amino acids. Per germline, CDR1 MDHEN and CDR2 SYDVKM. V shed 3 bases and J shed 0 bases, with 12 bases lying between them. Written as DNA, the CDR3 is TGTGCCAGCAGTTTGGAGTTGACAGTCTCTGGAAACACCATATATTTT. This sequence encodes CASSLELTVSGNTIYF.

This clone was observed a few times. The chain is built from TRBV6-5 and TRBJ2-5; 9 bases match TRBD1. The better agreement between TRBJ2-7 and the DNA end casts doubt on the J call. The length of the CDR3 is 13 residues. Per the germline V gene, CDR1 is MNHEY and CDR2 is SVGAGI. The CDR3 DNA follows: TGTGCCAGCAGTGGACAGGGGAAGGTCGAGCAGTACTTC. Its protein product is CASSGQGKVEQYF.

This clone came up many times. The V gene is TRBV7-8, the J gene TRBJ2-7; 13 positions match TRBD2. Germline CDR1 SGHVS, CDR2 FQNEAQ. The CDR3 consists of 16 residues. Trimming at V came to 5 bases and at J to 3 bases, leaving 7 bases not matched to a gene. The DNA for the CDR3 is TGTGCCAGCAGCCTACCCGGACTAGCGGGGGTCTACGAGCAGTACTTC. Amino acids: CASSLPGLAGVYEQYF.

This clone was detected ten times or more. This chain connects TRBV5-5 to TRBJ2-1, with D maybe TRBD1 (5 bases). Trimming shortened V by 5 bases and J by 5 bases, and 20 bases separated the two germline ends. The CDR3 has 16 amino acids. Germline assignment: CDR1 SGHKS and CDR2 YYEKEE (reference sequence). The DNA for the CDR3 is TGTGCCAGCAGGCGTACGCAGGGCTGGGAACACAATGAGCAGTTCTTC. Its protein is CASRRTQGWEHNEQFF.

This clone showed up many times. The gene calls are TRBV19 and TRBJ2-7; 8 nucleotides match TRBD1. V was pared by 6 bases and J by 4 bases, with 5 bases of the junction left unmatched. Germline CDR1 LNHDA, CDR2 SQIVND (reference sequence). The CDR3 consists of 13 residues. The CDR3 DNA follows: TGTGCCAGTAGGAGGACAGGGAGGTACGAGCAGTACTTC. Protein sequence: CASRRTGRYEQYF.